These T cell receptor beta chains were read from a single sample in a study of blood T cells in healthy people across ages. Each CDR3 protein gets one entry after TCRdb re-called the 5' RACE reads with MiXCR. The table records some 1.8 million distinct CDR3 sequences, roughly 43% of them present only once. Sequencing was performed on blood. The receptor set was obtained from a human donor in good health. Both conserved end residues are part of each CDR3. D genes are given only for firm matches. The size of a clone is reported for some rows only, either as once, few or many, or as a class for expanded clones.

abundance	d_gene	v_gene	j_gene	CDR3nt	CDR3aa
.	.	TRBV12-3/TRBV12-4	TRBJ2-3	TGTGCCAGCAGTTTCAGGGATCGATCAGATACGCAGTATTTT	CASSFRDRSDTQYF
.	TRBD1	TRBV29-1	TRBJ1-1	TGCAGCGTTGGTCCGCCACTTCGACAGGGGGCTGAAGCTTTCTTT	CSVGPPLRQGAEAFF
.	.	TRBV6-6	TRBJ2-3	TGTGCCAGCAAGTGGTCCGAGCCAGATACGCAGTATTTT	CASKWSEPDTQYF
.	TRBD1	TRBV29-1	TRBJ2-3	TGCAGCGTTGGACAGGGGGCCCCAGATACGCAGTATTTT	CSVGQGAPDTQYF
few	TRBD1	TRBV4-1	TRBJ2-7	TGCGCCAGCAGCCACAAACTCGGACTAAGAGACAGGGGGGTCATCTACGAGCAGTACTTC	CASSHKLGLRDRGVIYEQYF
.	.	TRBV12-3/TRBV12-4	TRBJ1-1	TGTGCCAGCAGGGAGACAAAGAACACTGAAGCTTTCTTT	CASRETKNTEAFF
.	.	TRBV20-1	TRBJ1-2	TGCAGTGCCAGCAGGGTCGCAAGTGGCTACACCTTC	CSASRVASGYTF
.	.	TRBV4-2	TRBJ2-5	TGTGCCAGCAGCCAAGTCACGGGGCAGGGAGAGACCCAGTACTTC	CASSQVTGQGETQYF
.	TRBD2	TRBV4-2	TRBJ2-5	TGTGCCAGCAGCCAACTAAGCGGGGGGGCCGAGGAGACCCAGTACTTC	CASSQLSGGAEETQYF
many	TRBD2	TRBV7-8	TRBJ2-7	TGTGCCAGCAGTTCCTCGGGGGGTTACGAGCAGTACTTC	CASSSSGGYEQYF
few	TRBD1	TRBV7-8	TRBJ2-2	TGTGCCAGCAGCTTCGGGACAGGGTTCACCGGGGAGCTGTTTTTT	CASSFGTGFTGELFF
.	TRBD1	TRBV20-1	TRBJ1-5	TGCAGTGCTAGAGGACCCTGGGGACAGGGGGTCGAAAATAGCAATCAGCCCCAGCATTTT	CSARGPWGQGVENSNQPQHF
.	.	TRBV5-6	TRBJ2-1	TGTGCCAGCAGCCTGGGGCAGGGGAGGCTCAATGAGCAGTTCTTC	CASSLGQGRLNEQFF
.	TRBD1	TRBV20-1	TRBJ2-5	TGCAGTGCTAATGAGGGGGCCTACCAAGAGACCCAGTACTTC	CSANEGAYQETQYF
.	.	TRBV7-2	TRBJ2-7	TGTGCCAGCAGCCCGAACCTCCACGAGCAGTACTTC	CASSPNLHEQYF
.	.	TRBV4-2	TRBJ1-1	TGTGCCAGCAGCCAAGATGGCAGTGACGCTGAAGCTTTCTTT	CASSQDGSDAEAFF
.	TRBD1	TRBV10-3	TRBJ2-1	TGTGCCATCAGCCCAACCCTCCCGGGACAGGGGCACAATGAGCAGTTCTTC	CAISPTLPGQGHNEQFF